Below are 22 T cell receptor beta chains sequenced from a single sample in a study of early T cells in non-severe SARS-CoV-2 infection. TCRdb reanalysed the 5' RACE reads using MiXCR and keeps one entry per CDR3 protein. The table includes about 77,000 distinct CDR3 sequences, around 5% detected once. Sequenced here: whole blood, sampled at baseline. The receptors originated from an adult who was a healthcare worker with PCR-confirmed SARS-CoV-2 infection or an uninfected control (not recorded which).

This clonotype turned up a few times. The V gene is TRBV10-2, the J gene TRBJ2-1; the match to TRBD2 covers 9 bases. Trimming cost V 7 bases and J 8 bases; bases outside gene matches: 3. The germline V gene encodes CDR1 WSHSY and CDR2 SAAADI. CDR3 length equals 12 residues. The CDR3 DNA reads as TGCGCCAGCATCGGCGGGAGGGATGAGCAGTTCTTC. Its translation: CASIGGRDEQFF.

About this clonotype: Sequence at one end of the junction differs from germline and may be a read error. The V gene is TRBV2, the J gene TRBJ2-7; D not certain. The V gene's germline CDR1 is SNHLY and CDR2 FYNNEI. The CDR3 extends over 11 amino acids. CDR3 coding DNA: TGTGCCAGCAGTGAAGGAGACATCAGGATCTTC. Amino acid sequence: CASSEGDIRIF.

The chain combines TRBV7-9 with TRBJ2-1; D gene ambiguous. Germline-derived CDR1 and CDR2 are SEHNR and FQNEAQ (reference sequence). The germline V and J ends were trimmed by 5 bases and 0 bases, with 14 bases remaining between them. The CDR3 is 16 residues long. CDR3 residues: CASSLQRLTSYNEQFF. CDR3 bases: TGTGCCAGCAGCCTTCAAAGGCTTACCTCCTACAATGAGCAGTTCTTC.

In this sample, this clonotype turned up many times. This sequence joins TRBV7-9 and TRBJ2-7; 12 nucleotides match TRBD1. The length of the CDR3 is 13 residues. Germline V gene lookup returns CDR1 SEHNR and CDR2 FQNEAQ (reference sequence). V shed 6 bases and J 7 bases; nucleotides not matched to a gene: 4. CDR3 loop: CASRGQGAKEQYF. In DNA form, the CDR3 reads TGTGCCAGCAGGGGACAGGGGGCTAAAGAGCAGTACTTC.

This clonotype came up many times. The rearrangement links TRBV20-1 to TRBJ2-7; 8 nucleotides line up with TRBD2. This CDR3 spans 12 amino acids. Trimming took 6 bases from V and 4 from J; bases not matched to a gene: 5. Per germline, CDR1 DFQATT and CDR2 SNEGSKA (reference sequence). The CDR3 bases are TGCAGTGCCGCGGGGGGCCCGTACGAGCAGTACTTC. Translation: CSAAGGPYEQYF.

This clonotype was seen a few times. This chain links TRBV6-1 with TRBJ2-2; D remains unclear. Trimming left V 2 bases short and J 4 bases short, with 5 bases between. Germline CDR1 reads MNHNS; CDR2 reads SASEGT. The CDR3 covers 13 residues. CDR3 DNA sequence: TGTGCCAGCAGTGAATACAGCACCGGGGAGCTGTTTTTT. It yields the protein CASSEYSTGELFF.

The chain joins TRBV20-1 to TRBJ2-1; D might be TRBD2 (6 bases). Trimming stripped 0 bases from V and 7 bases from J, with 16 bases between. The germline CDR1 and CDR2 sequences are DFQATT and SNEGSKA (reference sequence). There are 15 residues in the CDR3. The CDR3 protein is CSARDPAGPDNEQFF. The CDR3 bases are TGCAGTGCTAGAGATCCAGCGGGTCCGGATAATGAGCAGTTCTTC.

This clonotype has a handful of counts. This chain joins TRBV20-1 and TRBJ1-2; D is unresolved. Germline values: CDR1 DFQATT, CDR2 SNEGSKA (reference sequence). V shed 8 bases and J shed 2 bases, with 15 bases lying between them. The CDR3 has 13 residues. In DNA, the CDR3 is TGCAGTACCCCCGGAGACCTAAACTATGGCTACACCTTC. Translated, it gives CSTPGDLNYGYTF.

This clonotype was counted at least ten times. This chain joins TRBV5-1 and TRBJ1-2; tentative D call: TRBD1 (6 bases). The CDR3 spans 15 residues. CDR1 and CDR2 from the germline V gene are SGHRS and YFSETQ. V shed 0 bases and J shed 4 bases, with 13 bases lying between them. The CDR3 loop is CASSLVPGASYGYTF. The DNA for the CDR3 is TGCGCCAGCAGCTTGGTCCCGGGGGCCAGCTATGGCTACACCTTC.

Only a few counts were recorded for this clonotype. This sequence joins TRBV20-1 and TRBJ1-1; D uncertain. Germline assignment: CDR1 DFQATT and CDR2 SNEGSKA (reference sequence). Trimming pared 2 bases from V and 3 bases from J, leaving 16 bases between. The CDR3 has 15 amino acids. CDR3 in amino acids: CSARNRGKIHTEAFF. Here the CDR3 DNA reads TGCAGTGCTAGAAACCGTGGGAAAATTCACACTGAAGCTTTCTTT.

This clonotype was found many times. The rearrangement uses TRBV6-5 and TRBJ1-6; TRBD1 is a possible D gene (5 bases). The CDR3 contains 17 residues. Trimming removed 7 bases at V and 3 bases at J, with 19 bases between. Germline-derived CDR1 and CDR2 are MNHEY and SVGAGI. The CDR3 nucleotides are TGTGCCAGCACCCGGTCTCCCTCAGGGAGCTATAATTCACCCCTCCACTTT. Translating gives CASTRSPSGSYNSPLHF.

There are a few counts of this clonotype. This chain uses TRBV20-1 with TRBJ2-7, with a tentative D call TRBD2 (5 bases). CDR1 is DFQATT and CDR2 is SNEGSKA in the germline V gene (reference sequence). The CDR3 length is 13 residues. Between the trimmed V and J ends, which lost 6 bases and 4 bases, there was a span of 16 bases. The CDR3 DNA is TGCAGTGCCTCCACCCGACTAATGTACGAGCAGTACTTC. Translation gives CSASTRLMYEQYF.

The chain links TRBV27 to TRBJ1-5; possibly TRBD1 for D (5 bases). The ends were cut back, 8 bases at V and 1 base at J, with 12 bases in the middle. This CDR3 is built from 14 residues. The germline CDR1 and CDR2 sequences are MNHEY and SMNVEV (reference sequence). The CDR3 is CASRYGGSNQPQHF. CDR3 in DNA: TGTGCCAGCCGTTATGGGGGAAGCAATCAGCCCCAGCATTTT.

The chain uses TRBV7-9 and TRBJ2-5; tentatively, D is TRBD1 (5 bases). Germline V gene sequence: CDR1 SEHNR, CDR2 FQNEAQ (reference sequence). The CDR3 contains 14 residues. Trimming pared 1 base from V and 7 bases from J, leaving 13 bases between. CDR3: CASSLEVTAGTQYF. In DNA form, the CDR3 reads TGTGCCAGCAGCTTAGAGGTGACAGCAGGGACCCAGTACTTC. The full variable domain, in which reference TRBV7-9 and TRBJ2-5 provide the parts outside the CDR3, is DTGVSQNPRHKITKRGQNVTFRCDPISEHNRLYWYRQTLGQGPEFLTYFQNEAQLEKSRLLSDRFSAERPKGSFSTLEIQRTEQGDSAMYLCASSLEVTAGTQYFGPGTRLLVL.

The CDR3 reads CSARGTDTQYF. CDR3 bases: TGCAGTGCTAGGGGCACAGATACGCAGTATTTT. The rearrangement links TRBV20-1 to TRBJ2-3, with D uncertain. The CDR3 is 11 residues long. Germline lookup yields CDR1 DFQATT and CDR2 SNEGSKA (reference sequence). V lost 3 bases and J lost 1, with 2 bases in between.

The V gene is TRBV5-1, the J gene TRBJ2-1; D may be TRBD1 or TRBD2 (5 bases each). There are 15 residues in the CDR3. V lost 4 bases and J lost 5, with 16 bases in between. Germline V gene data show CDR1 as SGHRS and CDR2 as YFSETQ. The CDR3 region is CASSRIGAVHNEQFF. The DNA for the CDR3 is TGCGCCAGCAGCCGCATCGGGGCGGTTCACAATGAGCAGTTCTTC.

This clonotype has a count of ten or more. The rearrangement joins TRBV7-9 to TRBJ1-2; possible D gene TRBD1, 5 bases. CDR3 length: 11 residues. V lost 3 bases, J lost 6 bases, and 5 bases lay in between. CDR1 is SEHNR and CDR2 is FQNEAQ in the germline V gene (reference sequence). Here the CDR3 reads CASSLTDGYTF. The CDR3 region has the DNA TGTGCCAGCAGCTTGACAGATGGCTACACCTTC.

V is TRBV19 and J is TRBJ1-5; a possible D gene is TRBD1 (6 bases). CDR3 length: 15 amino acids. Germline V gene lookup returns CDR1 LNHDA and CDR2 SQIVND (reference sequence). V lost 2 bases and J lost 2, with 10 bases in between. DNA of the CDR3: TGTGCCAGTAGTATAAGGGGGGCCGGCAATCAGCCCCAGCATTTT. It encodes CASSIRGAGNQPQHF.

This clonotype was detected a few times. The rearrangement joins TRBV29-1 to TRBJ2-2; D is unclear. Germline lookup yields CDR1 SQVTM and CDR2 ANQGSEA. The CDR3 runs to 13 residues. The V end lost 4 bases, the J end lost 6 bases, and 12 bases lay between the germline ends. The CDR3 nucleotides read TGCAGCGTTGGAGTAGGGATCCCCGGGGAGCTGTTTTTT. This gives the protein CSVGVGIPGELFF.

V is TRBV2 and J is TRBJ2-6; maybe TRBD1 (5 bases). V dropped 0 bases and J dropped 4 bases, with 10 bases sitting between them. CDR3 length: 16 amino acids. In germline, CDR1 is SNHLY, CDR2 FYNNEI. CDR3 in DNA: TGTGCCAGCAGTGAAGCGGGCAGGGTCGGGGCCAACGTCCTGACTTTC. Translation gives CASSEAGRVGANVLTF.

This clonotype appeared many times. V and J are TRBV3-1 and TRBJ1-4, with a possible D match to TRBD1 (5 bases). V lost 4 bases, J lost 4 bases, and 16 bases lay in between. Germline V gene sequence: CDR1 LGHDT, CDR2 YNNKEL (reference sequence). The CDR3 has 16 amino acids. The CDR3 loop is CASSPTARGDNEKLFF. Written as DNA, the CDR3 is TGTGCCAGCAGCCCAACGGCACGGGGGGATAATGAAAAACTGTTTTTT.

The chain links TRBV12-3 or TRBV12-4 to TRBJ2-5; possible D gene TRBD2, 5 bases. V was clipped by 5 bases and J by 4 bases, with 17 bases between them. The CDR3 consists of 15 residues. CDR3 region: CASSRRTYPVETQYF. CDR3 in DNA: TGTGCCAGCAGTCGCAGGACTTACCCGGTAGAGACCCAGTACTTC.